The T cell receptor beta chain described here comes from a study of T cells after posttransplantation cyclophosphamide. This clone has ten or more counts. What it binds is not known. Notes on the study in general: TRB overlap between skin or GI tissue T cells and blood was limited. Donor-recipient repertoire similarity was low at 1-2 months, rising over year one.

CDR3 length: 18 amino acids. V lost 0 bases and J 3 bases, leaving 21 bases between the germline ends. Germline CDR1 is SGHNT and CDR2 is YENEEA. The data were produced by immunoSEQ multiplex PCR, yet TCRdb's version contains in-frame clones alone and is incomplete. This sample comprises just over 25,000 clones, none seen once only. The chain recombines TRBV11-3 with TRBJ2-7; D is unclear. This sequence was found in a man between 45 and 60 years old in good health, CMV-negative, and a related stem cell transplant donor. The sample consisted of PBMCs. The CDR3 sequence: CASSLDPGDLVRNYEQYF. DNA for the CDR3: TGTGCCAGCAGCTTAGACCCTGGAGACTTGGTCCGAAACTACGAGCAGTACTTC.